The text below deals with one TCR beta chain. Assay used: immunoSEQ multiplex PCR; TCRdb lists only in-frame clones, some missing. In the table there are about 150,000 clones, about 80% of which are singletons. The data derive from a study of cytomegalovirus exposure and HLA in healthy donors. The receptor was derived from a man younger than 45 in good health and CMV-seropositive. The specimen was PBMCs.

This CDR3 reads CASSGYRASTDTQYF. CDR3 bases: TGCGCCAGCAGCGGCTACAGGGCAAGCACAGATACGCAGTATTTT. The genes are TRBV5-1 and TRBJ2-3; the D gene is possibly TRBD1 (6 bases). This CDR3 region has 15 residues. Trimming took 4 bases from V and 0 from J, leaving 12 bases between them. Germline V gene lookup returns CDR1 SGHRS and CDR2 YFSETQ.